The sequence of this TCR beta chain was determined in a study of breast tumors, draining lymph nodes, adjacent tissues. The sample holds many counts of this clonotype. TCRdb ran MiXCR on the multiplex PCR reads and lists one entry per CDR3 protein. The sample records 10,000 to 15,000 distinct CDR3 sequences, under 80% being singletons. V was clipped by 2 bases and J by 4 bases, with 17 bases between them. The CDR3 runs 16 residues. The germline gives CDR1 SGHDN, CDR2 FVKESK. The specimen was tumor-adjacent breast tissue. This chain joins TRBV14 and TRBJ1-2; D possibly corresponds to TRBD1 (5 bases). This sequence was found in a female donor with breast cancer. Some clones in this sample may be carry-over from other donors' samples. This CDR3 reads CASSQIGAGSAYGYTF. CDR3 nucleotides: TGTGCCAGCAGCCAAATCGGGGCAGGGAGTGCCTATGGCTACACCTTC.